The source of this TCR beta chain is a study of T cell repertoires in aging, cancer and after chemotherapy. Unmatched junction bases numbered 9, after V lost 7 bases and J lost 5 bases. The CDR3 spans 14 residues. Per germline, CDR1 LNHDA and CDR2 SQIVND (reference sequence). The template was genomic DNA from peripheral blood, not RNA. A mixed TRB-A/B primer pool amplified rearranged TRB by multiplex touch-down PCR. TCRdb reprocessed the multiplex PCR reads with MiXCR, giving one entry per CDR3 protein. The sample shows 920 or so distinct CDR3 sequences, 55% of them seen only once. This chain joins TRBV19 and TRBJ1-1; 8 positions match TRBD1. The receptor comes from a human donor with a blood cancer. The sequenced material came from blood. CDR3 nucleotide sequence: TGTGCCAGTACCGAGTGGACAGGGAGAACTGAAGCTTTCTTT. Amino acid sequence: CASTEWTGRTEAFF. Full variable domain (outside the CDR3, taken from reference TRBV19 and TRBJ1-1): DGGITQSPKYLFRKEGQNVTLSCEQNLNHDAMYWYRQDPGQGLRLIYYSQIVNDFQKGDIAEGYSVSREKKESFPLTVTSAQKNPTAFYLCASTEWTGRTEAFFGQGTRLTVV.